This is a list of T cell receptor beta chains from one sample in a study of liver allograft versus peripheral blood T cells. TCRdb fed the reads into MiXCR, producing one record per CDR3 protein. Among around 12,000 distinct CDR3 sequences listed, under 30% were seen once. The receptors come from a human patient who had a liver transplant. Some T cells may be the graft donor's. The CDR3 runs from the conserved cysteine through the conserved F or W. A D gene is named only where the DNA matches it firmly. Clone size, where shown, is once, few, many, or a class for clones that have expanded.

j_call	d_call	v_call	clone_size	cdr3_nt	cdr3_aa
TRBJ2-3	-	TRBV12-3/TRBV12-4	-	TGTGCCAGCAGCGCAACCATAGGGCTGGGCACAGATACGCAGTATTTT	CASSATIGLGTDTQYF
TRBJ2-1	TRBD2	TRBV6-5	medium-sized	TGTGCCAGCAGTCTGGGACTAGGGGACAATGAGCAGTTCTTC	CASSLGLGDNEQFF
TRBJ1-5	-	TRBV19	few	TGTGCCAGTAGTCTTATACCGGGACAAGCGACTGTTAGCAATCAGCCCCAGCATTTT	CASSLIPGQATVSNQPQHF
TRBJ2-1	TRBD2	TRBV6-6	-	TGTGCCAGCAGTACTAGCGGAATTTCCAATGAGCAGTTCTTC	CASSTSGISNEQFF
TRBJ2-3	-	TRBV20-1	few	TGCAGTGCTAGAGAAACACTCACAACAGATACGCAGTATTTT	CSARETLTTDTQYF
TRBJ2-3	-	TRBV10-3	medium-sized	TGTGCCACCGTCGGGGGTAAGGACACAGATACGCAGTATTTT	CATVGGKDTDTQYF
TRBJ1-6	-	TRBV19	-	TGTGCCAGTAGTATAGGAACCCTCTCTAATTCACCCCTCCACTTT	CASSIGTLSNSPLHF
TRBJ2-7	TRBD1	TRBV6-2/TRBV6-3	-	TGTGCCAGCAGTTACGGGACAGTCTACGAGCAGTACTTC	CASSYGTVYEQYF
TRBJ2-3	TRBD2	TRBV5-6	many	TGTGCCAGCATAACGCGGGGGAATACGCAGTATTTT	CASITRGNTQYF
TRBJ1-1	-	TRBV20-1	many	TGCGGTGGGGCGTCTGGGAACACTGAAGCTTTCTTT	CGGASGNTEAFF
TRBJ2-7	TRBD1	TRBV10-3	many	TGTGCCATCAGTTCGGGACAGGGGGTCTACGAGCAGTACTTC	CAISSGQGVYEQYF
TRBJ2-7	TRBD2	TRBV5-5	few	TGTGCCAGCGGTAGCGGGAGGGCCACATTCTCCACCTACGAGCAGTACTTC	CASGSGRATFSTYEQYF
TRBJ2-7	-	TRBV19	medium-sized	TGTGCCAGTAGTATAGGGGGGTACACCTACGAGCAGTACTTC	CASSIGGYTYEQYF
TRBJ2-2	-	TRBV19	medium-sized	TGTGCCAGTAGTATTAAGGCAGGGAGCACCGGGGAGCTGTTTTTT	CASSIKAGSTGELFF